The 3 T cell receptor beta chains below all came from one sample that was sequenced in a study of cytomegalovirus exposure and HLA in healthy donors. Researchers ran the PCR with 60 Vbeta and 13 Jbeta primers. Measured with immunoSEQ multiplex PCR; TCRdb has only the in-frame clones, and not every one. In the table there are 180,000 or so clones, about three quarters of which are singletons. Sequencing input: PBMCs. These receptors originate from a man between 18 and 35 years old in good health and CMV-seronegative.

A single count supports this clone. V gene TRBV6-5 combines with J gene TRBJ2-5; 8 positions match TRBD2. The J segment lost 5 bases and the V segment lost 5 bases, leaving 10 bases of the junction unmatched. Per germline, CDR1 MNHEY and CDR2 SVGAGI. The CDR3 extends over 15 amino acids. CDR3 sequence: CASSPRGGPWETQYF. The CDR3 DNA follows: TGTGCCAGCAGTCCTCGGGGGGGGCCTTGGGAGACCCAGTACTTC.

The genes are TRBV5-4 and TRBJ1-2; 9 bases agree with TRBD1. CDR1 and CDR2 from the germline V gene are SGHNT and YYREEE (reference sequence). The CDR3 consists of 18 residues. V lost 4 bases, J lost 3 bases, and 16 bases stayed unmatched. The CDR3, as DNA: TGTGCCAGCAGCAGAGGTTGGAGGGGACAGGGATTCGACTATGGCTACACCTTC. Translated, it gives CASSRGWRGQGFDYGYTF.

This clone was counted once. The chain uses TRBV19 and TRBJ1-2; the match to TRBD1 covers 7 bases. Losses at the gene ends were 4 bases for V and 0 bases for J; bases not matched to a gene: 8. The CDR3 is made up of 16 amino acids. Germline assignment: CDR1 LNHDA and CDR2 SQIVND (reference sequence). CDR3 bases: TGTGCCAGTAGTAGGACAGGTGTGACCTCTAACTATGGCTACACCTTC. Residues: CASSRTGVTSNYGYTF.